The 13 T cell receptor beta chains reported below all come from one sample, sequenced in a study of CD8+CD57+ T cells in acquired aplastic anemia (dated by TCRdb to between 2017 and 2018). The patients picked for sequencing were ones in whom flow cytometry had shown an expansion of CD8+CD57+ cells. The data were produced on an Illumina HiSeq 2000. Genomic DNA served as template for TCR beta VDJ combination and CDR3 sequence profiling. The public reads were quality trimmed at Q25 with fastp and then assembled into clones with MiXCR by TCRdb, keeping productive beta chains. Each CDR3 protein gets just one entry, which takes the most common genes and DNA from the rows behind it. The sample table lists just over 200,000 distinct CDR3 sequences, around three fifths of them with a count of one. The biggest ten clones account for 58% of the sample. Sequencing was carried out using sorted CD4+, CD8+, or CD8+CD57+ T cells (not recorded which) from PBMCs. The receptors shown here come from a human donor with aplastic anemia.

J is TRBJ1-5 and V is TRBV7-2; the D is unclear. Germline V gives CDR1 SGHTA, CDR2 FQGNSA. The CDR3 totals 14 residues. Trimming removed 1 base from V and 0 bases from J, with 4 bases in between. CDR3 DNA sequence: TGTGCCAGCAGCTTAGGGTATAGCAATCAGCCCCAGCATTTT. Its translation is CASSLGYSNQPQHF.

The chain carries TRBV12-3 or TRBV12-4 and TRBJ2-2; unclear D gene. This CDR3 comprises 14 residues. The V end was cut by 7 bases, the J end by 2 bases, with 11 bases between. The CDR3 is CASTMWGNTGELFF. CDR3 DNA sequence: TGTGCCAGCACAATGTGGGGAAACACCGGGGAGCTGTTTTTT.

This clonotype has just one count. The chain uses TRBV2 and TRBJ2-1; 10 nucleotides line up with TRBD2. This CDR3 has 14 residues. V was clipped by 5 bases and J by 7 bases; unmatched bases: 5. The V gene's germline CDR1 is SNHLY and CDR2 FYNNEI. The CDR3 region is CASSYSGGANEQFF. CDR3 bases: TGTGCCAGCAGTTACAGCGGGGGGGCAAATGAGCAGTTCTTC.

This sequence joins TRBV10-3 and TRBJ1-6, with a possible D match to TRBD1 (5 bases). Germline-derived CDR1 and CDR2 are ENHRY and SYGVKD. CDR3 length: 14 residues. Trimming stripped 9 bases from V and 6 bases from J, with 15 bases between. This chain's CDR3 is CAMRGDSINSPLHF. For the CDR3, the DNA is TGTGCCATGAGGGGCGACAGTATTAATTCACCCCTCCACTTT.

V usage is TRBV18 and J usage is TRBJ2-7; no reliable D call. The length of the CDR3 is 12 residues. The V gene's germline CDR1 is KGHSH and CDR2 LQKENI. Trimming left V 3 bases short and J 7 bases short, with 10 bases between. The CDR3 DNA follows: TGTGCCAGCTCACCCGGTAGGCCGGAGCAGTACTTC. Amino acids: CASSPGRPEQYF.

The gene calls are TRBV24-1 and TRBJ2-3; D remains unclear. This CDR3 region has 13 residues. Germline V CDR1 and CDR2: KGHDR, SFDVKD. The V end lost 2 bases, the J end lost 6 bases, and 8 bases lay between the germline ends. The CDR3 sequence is CATSDSSVDTQYF. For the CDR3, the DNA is TGTGCCACCAGTGATTCTAGTGTCGATACGCAGTATTTT.

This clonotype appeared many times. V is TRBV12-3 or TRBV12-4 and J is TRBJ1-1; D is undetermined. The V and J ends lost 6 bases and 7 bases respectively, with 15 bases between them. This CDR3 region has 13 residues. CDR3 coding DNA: TGTGCCAGCAGCCTCCCGCCATTGGGTGAAGCTTTCTTT. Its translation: CASSLPPLGEAFF.

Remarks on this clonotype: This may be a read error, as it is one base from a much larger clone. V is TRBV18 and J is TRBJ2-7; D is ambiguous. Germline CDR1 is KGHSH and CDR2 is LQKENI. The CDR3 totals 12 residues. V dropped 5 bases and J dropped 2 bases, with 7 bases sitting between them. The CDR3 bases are TGTGCCAGCTCAAACAGCCCCTACGAGCAGTACTTC. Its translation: CASSNSPYEQYF.

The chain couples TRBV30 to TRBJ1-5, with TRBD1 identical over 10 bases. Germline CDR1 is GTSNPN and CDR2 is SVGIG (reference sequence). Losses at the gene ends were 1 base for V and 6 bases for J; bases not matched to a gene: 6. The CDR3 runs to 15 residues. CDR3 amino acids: CAWSGRDRGGQPQHF. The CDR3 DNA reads TGTGCCTGGAGTGGCCGGGACAGGGGAGGTCAGCCCCAGCATTTT. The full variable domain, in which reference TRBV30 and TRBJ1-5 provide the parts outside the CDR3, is SQTIHQWPATLVQPVGSPLSLECTVEGTSNPNLYWYRQAAGRGLQLLFYSVGIGQISSEVPQNLSASRPQDRQFILSSKKLLLSDSGFYLCAWSGRDRGGQPQHFGDGTRLSIL.

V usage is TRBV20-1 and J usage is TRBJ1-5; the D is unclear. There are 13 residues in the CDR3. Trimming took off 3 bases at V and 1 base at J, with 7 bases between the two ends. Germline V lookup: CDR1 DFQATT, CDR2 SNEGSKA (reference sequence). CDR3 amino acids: CSASLESNQPQHF. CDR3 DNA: TGCAGTGCTAGCCTGGAGAGCAATCAGCCCCAGCATTTT.

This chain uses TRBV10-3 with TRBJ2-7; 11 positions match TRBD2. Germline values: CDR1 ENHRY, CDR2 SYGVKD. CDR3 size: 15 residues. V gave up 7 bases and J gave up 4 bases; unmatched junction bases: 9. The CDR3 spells CAIIRLAGPIYEQYF. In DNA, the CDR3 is TGTGCCATCATCCGACTAGCGGGGCCCATATACGAGCAGTACTTC.

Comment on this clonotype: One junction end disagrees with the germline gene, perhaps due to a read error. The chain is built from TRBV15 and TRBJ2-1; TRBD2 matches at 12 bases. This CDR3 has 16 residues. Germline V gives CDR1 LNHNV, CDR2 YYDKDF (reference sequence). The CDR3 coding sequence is TGTGCCAGCAGCCCGTCCGGGACTAGCGGGTACAATGAGCAGTTCTTC. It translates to CASSPSGTSGYNEQFF.

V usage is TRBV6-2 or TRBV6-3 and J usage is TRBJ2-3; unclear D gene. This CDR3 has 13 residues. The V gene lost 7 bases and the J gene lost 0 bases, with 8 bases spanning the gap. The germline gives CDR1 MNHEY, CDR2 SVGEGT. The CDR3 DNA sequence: TGTGCCAGCACTGTGGACAGCACAGATACGCAGTATTTT. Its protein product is CASTVDSTDTQYF.